These T cell receptor beta chains were read from a single sample in a study of blood T cell repertoires in COVID-19. Clones were read by immunoSEQ multiplex PCR, and TCRdb kept only the in-frame ones, dropping some. In the table there are around 60,000 clones, 75% to 95% of which are singletons. The specimen sequenced was peripheral blood. The source of these receptors is an elderly woman with active COVID-19. CDR3s include the opening cysteine and the closing phenylalanine or tryptophan. The D gene is left open where the match is weak. Size is omitted from some rows. Given values are once, few, many or a class for expanded clones.

V: TRBV2; size: .; D: TRBD1; J: TRBJ2-7; CDR3: CASSQGQRNEQYF; DNA: TGTGCCAGCAGTCAGGGACAGAGAAATGAGCAGTACTTC
V: TRBV2; size: once; D: .; J: TRBJ2-3; CDR3: CASSATGTTVDTQYF; DNA: TGTGCCAGCAGTGCGACGGGAACGACCGTAGATACGCAGTATTTT
V: TRBV6-2/TRBV6-3; size: .; D: .; J: TRBJ1-2; CDR3: CASSYSRQYGYTF; DNA: TGTGCCAGCAGTTACTCGAGGCAGTATGGCTACACCTTC
V: TRBV12-3/TRBV12-4; size: .; D: .; J: TRBJ1-2; CDR3: CASALRANYGYTF; DNA: TGTGCCAGCGCTTTAAGAGCTAACTATGGCTACACCTTC
V: TRBV19; size: few; D: TRBD1; J: TRBJ1-4; CDR3: CASRDRVEKLFF; DNA: TGTGCCAGTAGGGACAGGGTTGAAAAACTGTTTTTT
V: TRBV19; size: few; D: TRBD1; J: TRBJ2-2; CDR3: CASSIDLQGAASGELFF; DNA: TGTGCCAGTAGTATAGATCTACAGGGGGCGGCGAGTGGGGAGCTGTTTTTT
V: TRBV2; size: .; D: TRBD2; J: TRBJ2-7; CDR3: CASGAFSGVGGSSYEQYF; DNA: TGTGCCAGCGGCGCCTTTAGCGGGGTGGGAGGCAGCTCCTACGAGCAGTACTTC
V: TRBV29-1; size: .; D: .; J: TRBJ2-1; CDR3: CSVVVWRGDEQFF; DNA: TGCAGCGTTGTCGTTTGGCGGGGCGATGAGCAGTTCTTC
V: TRBV4-1; size: .; D: .; J: TRBJ1-3; CDR3: CASSQGLVTPLSSGNTIYF; DNA: TGCGCCAGCAGCCAAGGTCTCGTTACCCCACTGAGCTCTGGAAACACCATATATTTT
V: TRBV29-1; size: .; D: .; J: TRBJ1-2; CDR3: CSVETGPNYGYTF; DNA: TGCAGCGTTGAGACGGGTCCCAACTATGGCTACACCTTC
V: TRBV5-1; size: .; D: .; J: TRBJ2-6; CDR3: CASSLSPGSGANVLTF; DNA: TGCGCCAGCAGCTTGTCTCCGGGCTCTGGGGCCAACGTCCTGACTTTC
V: TRBV5-1; size: .; D: TRBD1; J: TRBJ2-3; CDR3: CASRPRPGQGEHTQYF; DNA: TGCGCCAGCAGACCAAGACCGGGACAGGGTGAGCATACGCAGTATTTT
V: TRBV27; size: .; D: TRBD2; J: TRBJ2-7; CDR3: CASSSGLAGYEQYF; DNA: TGTGCCAGCAGTTCAGGACTAGCGGGCTACGAGCAGTACTTC
V: TRBV3-1/TRBV3-2; size: .; D: .; J: TRBJ1-5; CDR3: CASSQGGQFNQPQHF; DNA: TGTGCCAGCAGCCAAGGCGGACAGTTCAATCAGCCCCAGCATTTT
V: TRBV29-1; size: .; D: TRBD1; J: TRBJ2-4; CDR3: CSVDRQGARQNIQYF; DNA: TGCAGCGTTGACCGACAGGGGGCGCGCCAAAACATTCAGTACTTC
V: TRBV27; size: .; D: .; J: TRBJ1-2; CDR3: CASRQGRDYGYTF; DNA: TGTGCCAGCAGGCAGGGAAGGGACTATGGCTACACCTTC
V: TRBV24-1; size: .; D: TRBD2; J: TRBJ2-5; CDR3: CATSESGGGAQETQYF; DNA: TGTGCCACCAGTGAATCTGGCGGGGGGGCCCAAGAGACCCAGTACTTC
V: TRBV2; size: .; D: .; J: TRBJ1-1; CDR3: CASSGGRTPEAFF; DNA: TGTGCCAGCAGTGGAGGTCGGACACCCGAAGCTTTCTTT
V: TRBV18; size: .; D: TRBD1; J: TRBJ2-3; CDR3: CASSPLGQVSTDTQYF; DNA: TGTGCCAGCTCACCCCTGGGACAGGTTAGCACAGATACGCAGTATTTT
V: TRBV5-4; size: .; D: TRBD1; J: TRBJ1-6; CDR3: CASNEQGAYNSPLHF; DNA: TGTGCCAGCAATGAACAGGGGGCCTATAATTCACCCCTCCACTTT
V: TRBV5-6; size: .; D: .; J: TRBJ2-2; CDR3: CASSLASDSSYTGELFF; DNA: TGTGCCAGCAGCTTGGCCTCGGACAGTTCCTACACCGGGGAGCTGTTTTTT
V: TRBV30; size: once; D: .; J: TRBJ1-2; CDR3: CAWSAAGRGFF; DNA: TGTGCCTGGAGCGCTGCGGGACGAGGTTTTTTC
V: TRBV6-1; size: .; D: .; J: TRBJ1-2; CDR3: CASSEVGDAYGYTF; DNA: TGTGCCAGCAGTGAAGTGGGCGACGCATATGGCTACACCTTC
V: TRBV25-1; size: once; D: TRBD2; J: TRBJ2-2; CDR3: CASSDLSGGPNTGELFF; DNA: TGTGCCAGCAGTGATCTAAGCGGGGGGCCCAACACCGGGGAGCTGTTTTTT
V: TRBV5-1; size: .; D: TRBD2; J: TRBJ2-3; CDR3: CASSGDRVGGTDTQYF; DNA: TGCGCCAGCAGCGGGGACCGGGTCGGGGGGACAGATACGCAGTATTTT
V: TRBV7-2; size: .; D: TRBD2; J: TRBJ2-1; CDR3: CASSKDSGSRGSEQFF; DNA: TGTGCCAGCAGCAAAGATAGCGGGAGCCGGGGGAGTGAGCAGTTCTTC
V: TRBV10-3; size: few; D: TRBD1; J: TRBJ1-5; CDR3: CAPWGQCNQPQHF; DNA: TGTGCCCCCTGGGGACAGTGCAATCAGCCCCAGCATTTT
V: TRBV5-1; size: .; D: .; J: TRBJ2-1; CDR3: CASSLAQGGSDEQFF; DNA: TGCGCCAGCAGCTTGGCACAGGGCGGGAGCGATGAGCAGTTCTTC
V: TRBV28; size: .; D: .; J: TRBJ2-1; CDR3: CASSLDPGTSSYNEQFF; DNA: TGTGCCAGCAGTTTGGACCCCGGCACTAGCAGTTACAATGAGCAGTTCTTC
V: TRBV29-1; size: .; D: .; J: TRBJ2-1; CDR3: CSVGQSNYNEQFF; DNA: TGCAGCGTTGGGCAGTCAAATTACAATGAGCAGTTCTTC
V: TRBV2; size: few; D: .; J: TRBJ1-4; CDR3: CASWGGDEKLFF; DNA: TGTGCCAGCTGGGGCGGGGATGAAAAACTGTTTTTT
V: TRBV4-2; size: .; D: TRBD1; J: TRBJ1-4; CDR3: CASSQDLGRGIEKLFF; DNA: TGTGCCAGCAGCCAAGATCTCGGCAGGGGGATCGAAAAACTGTTTTTT
V: TRBV19; size: .; D: .; J: TRBJ2-2; CDR3: CASRREGTSNTGELFF; DNA: TGTGCCAGTAGGAGAGAGGGGACTTCGAACACCGGGGAGCTGTTTTTT
V: TRBV5-4; size: .; D: .; J: TRBJ1-2; CDR3: CASSRQGLGYGYTF; DNA: TGTGCCAGCAGCAGGCAGGGACTAGGCTATGGCTACACCTTC
V: TRBV14; size: .; D: .; J: TRBJ2-7; CDR3: CASSQLSYEQYF; DNA: TGTGCCAGCAGCCAACTCTCCTACGAGCAGTACTTC
V: TRBV6-5; size: .; D: TRBD2; J: TRBJ2-3; CDR3: CAGSLAGGYTDTQYF; DNA: TGTGCCGGGTCGCTAGCGGGGGGGTACACAGATACGCAGTATTTT
V: TRBV28; size: .; D: .; J: TRBJ2-7; CDR3: CASSLWSGLDSHYEQYF; DNA: TGTGCCAGCAGTTTATGGTCCGGTCTCGATTCCCACTACGAGCAGTACTTC
V: TRBV3-1/TRBV3-2; size: .; D: .; J: TRBJ2-2; CDR3: CASSQDGRETGELFF; DNA: TGTGCCAGCAGCCAAGACGGACGGGAGACCGGGGAGCTGTTTTTT
V: TRBV24-1; size: .; D: .; J: TRBJ2-5; CDR3: CATLGGRPETQYF; DNA: TGTGCCACCCTCGGGGGACGTCCAGAGACCCAGTACTTC
V: TRBV5-6; size: .; D: TRBD2; J: TRBJ2-3; CDR3: CASSLRLTSGTDTQYF; DNA: TGTGCCAGCAGCTTGCGGTTGACTAGCGGTACAGATACGCAGTATTTT
V: TRBV30; size: .; D: TRBD2; J: TRBJ2-1; CDR3: CAWSSGAGGPNNEQFF; DNA: TGTGCCTGGAGTTCGGGAGCGGGAGGCCCGAACAATGAGCAGTTCTTC
V: TRBV6-1; size: .; D: .; J: TRBJ1-6; CDR3: CASSEAGGLNNSPLHF; DNA: TGTGCCAGCAGTGAAGCAGGGGGTTTGAATAATTCACCCCTCCACTTT
V: TRBV7-9; size: .; D: .; J: TRBJ2-2; CDR3: CASSLQTDNTGELFF; DNA: TGTGCCAGCAGCTTACAGACAGACAACACCGGGGAGCTGTTTTTT
V: TRBV11-2; size: .; D: TRBD1; J: TRBJ1-1; CDR3: CASSLWQGAGNTEAFF; DNA: TGTGCCAGCAGCTTGTGGCAGGGGGCGGGTAACACTGAAGCTTTCTTT
V: TRBV25-1; size: .; D: .; J: TRBJ1-5; CDR3: CASSGSGNQPQHF; DNA: TGTGCCAGCAGTGGGTCAGGCAATCAGCCCCAGCATTTT